A single sample gave rise to the 3 T cell receptor beta chains below, sequenced in a study of siplizumab effects on memory and regulatory T cells. Method: immunoSEQ multiplex PCR; TCRdb's copy keeps in-frame clones and lacks some. This sample has approximately 120,000 clones, with 85% to 95% found just once. The sample consisted of non-Treg CD4+ T cells sorted from blood. These receptors came from a human donor in good health.

The chain combines TRBV5-1 with TRBJ1-3; D uncertain. The CDR3 sequence is 15 residues long. Germline CDR1 is SGHRS and CDR2 is YFSETQ. V shed 0 bases and J shed 3 bases, with 10 bases lying between them. CDR3 residues: CASSLAQSIGNTIYF. In DNA, the CDR3 is TGCGCCAGCAGCTTGGCCCAGAGCATTGGAAACACCATATATTTT.

The J gene is TRBJ2-7, the V gene TRBV4-1; D is perhaps TRBD1 (5 bases). CDR1 and CDR2 (germline): MGHRA, YSYEKL. This CDR3 comprises 14 residues. V lost 3 bases and J 3 bases, leaving 12 bases between the germline ends. CDR3 in amino acids: CASSHLDTYYEQYF. In DNA form, the CDR3 reads TGCGCCAGCAGCCATCTGGACACATACTACGAGCAGTACTTC.

In its sample, this clone was seen once. The chain joins TRBV6-5 to TRBJ2-5; possible D gene TRBD2, 6 bases. The V gene lost 6 bases and the J gene lost 2 bases, with 13 bases spanning the gap. Germline loops: CDR1 MNHEY, CDR2 SVGAGI. This CDR3 spans 14 amino acids. As DNA, the CDR3 is TGTGCCAGCAGGGAACCGGGAGCTCAAGAGACCCAGTACTTC. Amino acids: CASREPGAQETQYF.